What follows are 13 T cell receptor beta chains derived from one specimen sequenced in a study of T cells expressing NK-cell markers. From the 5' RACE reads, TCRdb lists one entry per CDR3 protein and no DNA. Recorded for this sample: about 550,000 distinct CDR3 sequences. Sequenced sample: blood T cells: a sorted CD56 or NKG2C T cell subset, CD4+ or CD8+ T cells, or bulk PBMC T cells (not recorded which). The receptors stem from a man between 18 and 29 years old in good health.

CDR3: CASSLVLRGTDTQYF. The chain employs TRBV7-9 and TRBJ2-3. This CDR3 spans 15 amino acids. The germline V gene has CDR1 SEHNR and CDR2 FQNEAQ (reference sequence).

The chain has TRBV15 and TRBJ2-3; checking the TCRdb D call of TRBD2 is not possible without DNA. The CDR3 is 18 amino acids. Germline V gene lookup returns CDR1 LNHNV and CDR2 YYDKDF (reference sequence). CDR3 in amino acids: CATSRDRLLAGGTDTQYF. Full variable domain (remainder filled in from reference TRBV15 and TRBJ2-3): DAMVIQNPRYQVTQFGKPVTLSCSQTLNHNVMYWYQQKSSQAPKLLFHYYDKDFNNEADTPDNFQSRRPNTSFCFLDIRSPGLGDTAMYLCATSRDRLLAGGTDTQYFGPGTRLTVL.

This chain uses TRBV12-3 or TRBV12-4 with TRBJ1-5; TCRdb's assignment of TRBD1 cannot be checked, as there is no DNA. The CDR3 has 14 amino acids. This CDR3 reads CASSAGTGNQPQHF.

The CDR3 reads CATQGRADGYTF. This chain joins TRBV12-3 or TRBV12-4 and TRBJ1-2. The CDR3 totals 12 residues.

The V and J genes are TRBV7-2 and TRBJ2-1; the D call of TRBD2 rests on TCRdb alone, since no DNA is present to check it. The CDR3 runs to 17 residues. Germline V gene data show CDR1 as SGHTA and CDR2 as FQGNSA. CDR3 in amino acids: CASSLAGSSNTGNEQFF.

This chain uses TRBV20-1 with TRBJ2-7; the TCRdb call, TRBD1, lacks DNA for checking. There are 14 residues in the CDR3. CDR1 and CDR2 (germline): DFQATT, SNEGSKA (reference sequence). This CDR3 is CSSPGTGRGYEQYF.

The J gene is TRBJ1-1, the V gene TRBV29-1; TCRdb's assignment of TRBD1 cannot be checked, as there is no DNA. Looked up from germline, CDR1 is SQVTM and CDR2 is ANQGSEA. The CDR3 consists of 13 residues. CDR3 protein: CSVVLQGAAEAFF. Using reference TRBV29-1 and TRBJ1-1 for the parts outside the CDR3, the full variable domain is SAVISQKPSRDICQRGTSLTIQCQVDSQVTMMFWYRQQPGQSLTLIATANQGSEATYESGFVIDKFPISRPNLTFSTLTVSNMSPEDSSIYLCSVVLQGAAEAFFGQGTRLTVV.

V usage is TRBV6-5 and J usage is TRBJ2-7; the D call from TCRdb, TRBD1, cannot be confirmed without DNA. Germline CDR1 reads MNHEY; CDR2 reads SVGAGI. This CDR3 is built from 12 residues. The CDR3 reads CAIRTDSYEQYF.

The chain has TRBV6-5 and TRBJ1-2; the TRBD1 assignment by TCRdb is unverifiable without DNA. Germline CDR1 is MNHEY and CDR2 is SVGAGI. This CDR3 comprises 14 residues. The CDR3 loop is CASSPDRVGHGYTF.

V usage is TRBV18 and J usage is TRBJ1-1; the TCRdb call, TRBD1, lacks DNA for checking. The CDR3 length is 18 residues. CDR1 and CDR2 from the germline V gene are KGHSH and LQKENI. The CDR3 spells CASSPFTPGQQGNTEAFF.

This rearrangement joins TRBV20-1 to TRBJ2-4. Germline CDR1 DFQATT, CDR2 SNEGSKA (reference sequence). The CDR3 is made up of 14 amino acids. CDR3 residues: CSARTLVAKNIQYF.

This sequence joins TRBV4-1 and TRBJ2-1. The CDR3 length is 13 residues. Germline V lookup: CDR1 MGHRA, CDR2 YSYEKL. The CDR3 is CASSQEQNNEQFF.

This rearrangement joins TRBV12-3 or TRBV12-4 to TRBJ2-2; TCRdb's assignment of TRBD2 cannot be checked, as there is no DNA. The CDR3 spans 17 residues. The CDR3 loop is CASSETSGMSVTGELFF.